These 5 T cell receptor beta chains were all obtained from the same sample, sequenced in a study of shared clonotypes between healthy human individuals. Repertoires were generated with immunoSEQ multiplex PCR, while TCRdb's copy carries only in-frame clones and drops some. The table has millions of clones, more than 80% seen once. Sequences were obtained from naive CD4+ T cells sorted from blood. Subset noted: CD45RA+ positively selected. These receptors originate from a man aged 18 to 30 in good health.

The rearrangement links TRBV2 to TRBJ2-6, with D uncertain. Germline V gene data show CDR1 as SNHLY and CDR2 as FYNNEI. This CDR3 has 13 amino acids. V was trimmed by 8 bases and J by 0 bases, leaving 5 bases between them. DNA of the CDR3: TGTGCCAGCGCGGTCTCTGGGGCCAACGTCCTGACTTTC. Translation gives CASAVSGANVLTF.

J is TRBJ2-7 and V is TRBV28; D uncertain. From germline, CDR1 is MDHEN and CDR2 SYDVKM. This CDR3 is 15 amino acids long. Trimming stripped 7 bases from V and 1 base from J, with 17 bases between. The CDR3 loop is CASTQASFSSYEQYF. CDR3 nucleotides: TGTGCCAGCACCCAGGCGTCTTTTTCTTCCTACGAGCAGTACTTC.

In regard to this clone: This CDR3 is also generated by other DNA sequences in the sample. The chain has TRBV4-1 and TRBJ2-2, with D unresolved. Trimming took off 1 base at V and 3 bases at J, with 6 bases between the two ends. The CDR3 is made up of 14 amino acids. The germline gives CDR1 MGHRA, CDR2 YSYEKL. CDR3 in DNA: TGCGCCAGCAGCCAAGCGGGCTACACCGGGGAGCTGTTTTTT. Translation: CASSQAGYTGELFF.

The J gene is TRBJ1-4, the V gene TRBV28; the match to TRBD1 covers 8 bases. The CDR3 length is 14 residues. The germline gives CDR1 MDHEN, CDR2 SYDVKM. The V gene end was trimmed by 4 bases and the J gene end by 8 bases; junction bases not matched to a gene: 6. The CDR3 is CASSWGQAREKLFF. DNA of the CDR3: TGTGCCAGCAGTTGGGGACAGGCTAGGGAAAAACTGTTTTTT.

The chain recombines TRBV2 with TRBJ1-4; D perhaps matches TRBD1 (5 bases). The V end was cut by 10 bases, the J end by 6 bases, with 18 bases between. Germline CDR1 is SNHLY and CDR2 is FYNNEI. The CDR3 consists of 14 residues. In DNA form, the CDR3 reads TGTGCCACTACGGGTGCAGGGAAGGATGAAAAACTGTTTTTT. It codes for CATTGAGKDEKLFF.